The 32 T cell receptor beta chains below come from one sample, sequenced in a study of radiation and T cells in renal cell carcinoma (TCRdb year 2020). The library was made by the immunoSEQ multiplex PCR assay. Here the immuneACCESS table is served through TCRdb, limited to in-frame sequences with V and J called. Missing clones are a known gap in these copies; in checked studies unresolved V genes cover under half, and the rest lacks a known reason. The sample profile shows some 150,000 clones; roughly 84% of them were found once. The ten largest clonotypes hold around 13% of the sample. The time point label corresponds to: baseline pretreatment blood. In light of the paper, this sample's treatment or condition label describes: 15 Gy SBRT to primary tumor, nephrectomy 4 weeks later. Sequenced material: blood, taken from a patient whose treatment included radiotherapy and nephrectomy. The receptors originated from a woman between 50 and 59 years old with renal cell carcinoma.

The chain uses TRBV2 and TRBJ1-1; D not resolved. Per germline, CDR1 SNHLY and CDR2 FYNNEI. The CDR3 extends over 13 amino acids. The germline V and J ends were trimmed by 2 bases and 0 bases, with 4 bases remaining between them. CDR3 nucleotide sequence: TGTGCCAGCAGTGAACATTTGAACACTGAAGCTTTCTTT. Translation gives CASSEHLNTEAFF.

The chain combines TRBV5-1 with TRBJ2-3; 9 bases fit TRBD2. The germline V gene encodes CDR1 SGHRS and CDR2 YFSETQ. With 1 base clipped from V and 6 bases from J, the junction kept 15 bases outside the gene matches. This CDR3 spans 18 amino acids. CDR3 amino acids: CASSLLKVASGESDTQYF. The CDR3 region has the DNA TGCGCCAGCAGCTTGCTAAAAGTGGCTAGCGGGGAATCCGATACGCAGTATTTT.

This clone was counted a single time. The chain carries TRBV6-5 and TRBJ2-7, with D unclear. The length of the CDR3 is 14 residues. Germline CDR1 MNHEY, CDR2 SVGAGI. V lost 0 bases to trimming and J lost 2 bases, with 8 bases between them. The CDR3 DNA follows: TGTGCCAGCAGTTACTCACGGCAGACCTACGAGCAGTACTTC. Its protein product is CASSYSRQTYEQYF.

The chain carries TRBV5-6 and TRBJ1-4; 7 positions agree with TRBD1. This CDR3 is built from 17 residues. Per germline, CDR1 SGHDT and CDR2 YYEEEE. With V trimmed by 0 bases and J by 0 bases, 5 bases remained unmatched. The CDR3 DNA reads as TGTGCCAGCAGCTTGGCCGGGAGGGGGCCAACTAATGAAAAACTGTTTTTT. It is translated as CASSLAGRGPTNEKLFF.

The chain joins TRBV2 to TRBJ2-7; D perhaps matches TRBD1 (5 bases). Germline V gives CDR1 SNHLY, CDR2 FYNNEI. This CDR3 region has 15 residues. V was trimmed by 6 bases and J by 5 bases, leaving 20 bases between them. CDR3 nucleotides: TGTGCCAGCAGCCACCCCCAGGGTAACTTAAACGAGCAGTACTTC. Residues: CASSHPQGNLNEQYF.

The rearrangement joins TRBV7-9 to TRBJ1-3; D is possibly TRBD1 (5 bases). CDR3 length: 16 amino acids. Germline lookup yields CDR1 SEHNR and CDR2 FQNEAQ (reference sequence). V was clipped by 3 bases and J by 0 bases, with 12 bases between them. The CDR3 loop is CASSLWGSNSGNTIYF. For the CDR3, the DNA is TGTGCCAGCAGCTTGTGGGGGTCGAACTCTGGAAACACCATATATTTT.

V usage is TRBV5-3 and J usage is TRBJ1-3, with a weak D call TRBD1 (5 bases). TRBV5-3 is assigned to the ORF class and has an uncertain function. The CDR3 covers 16 residues. V was shortened by 4 bases and J by 0 bases, with 14 bases between the two germline ends. CDR3 region: CARSVDSSPSGNTIYF. The CDR3 DNA is TGTGCCAGAAGCGTTGACAGCTCACCCTCTGGAAACACCATATATTTT.

The chain employs TRBV5-1 and TRBJ1-1; maybe TRBD1 (5 bases). The CDR3 consists of 13 residues. Germline values: CDR1 SGHRS, CDR2 YFSETQ. V lost 6 bases and J lost 4, with 13 bases in between. CDR3 sequence reads: CASNPQGGTEAFF. Here the CDR3 DNA reads TGCGCCAGCAACCCCCAGGGAGGCACTGAAGCTTTCTTT.

The chain recombines TRBV29-1 with TRBJ2-3; 10 bases are a match to TRBD2. The CDR3 is made up of 13 amino acids. Trimming cost V 5 bases and J 1 base; bases outside gene matches: 0. The germline V gene encodes CDR1 SQVTM and CDR2 ANQGSEA. CDR3 in DNA: TGCAGCGTTCTAGCGGGGGGCACAGATACGCAGTATTTT. Amino acids: CSVLAGGTDTQYF.

CDR3 protein: CASSLGPNGEQYF. The CDR3 DNA reads as TGTGCCAGCAGCTTAGGACCTAACGGAGAGCAGTACTTC. The chain is built from TRBV6-1 and TRBJ2-7, with D hard to call. Between the trimmed V and J ends, which lost 6 bases and 7 bases, there was a span of 16 bases. The germline CDR1 and CDR2 sequences are MNHNS and SASEGT. The CDR3 totals 13 residues.

The J gene is TRBJ1-1, the V gene TRBV5-1, with 9 bases aligning to TRBD1. The CDR3 consists of 13 residues. Trimming removed 3 bases from V and 6 bases from J; junction bases left unmatched: 3. CDR1 is SGHRS, CDR2 YFSETQ, per germline. The CDR3: CASSWDRAPEAFF. DNA for the CDR3: TGCGCCAGCAGCTGGGACAGGGCTCCTGAAGCTTTCTTT.

V gene TRBV5-5 combines with J gene TRBJ2-1; the match to TRBD1 covers 7 bases. Germline CDR1 and CDR2: SGHKS and YYEKEE (reference sequence). Trimming took 4 bases from V and 0 from J; bases not matched to a gene: 4. This CDR3 has 15 residues. The CDR3 DNA reads as TGTGCCAGCAGCCCCGGGACAGTCTCCTACAATGAGCAGTTCTTC. Protein product: CASSPGTVSYNEQFF. The full variable domain, with the rest looked up from reference TRBV5-5 and TRBJ2-1, is DAGVTQSPTHLIKTRGQQVTLRCSPISGHKSVSWYQQVLGQGPQFIFQYYEKEERGRGNFPDRFSARQFPNYSSELNVNALLLGDSALYLCASSPGTVSYNEQFFGPGTRLTVL.

The V gene is TRBV18, the J gene TRBJ1-2; D gene unclear. Trimming pared 3 bases from V and 3 bases from J, leaving 8 bases between. The CDR3 consists of 13 residues. The germline V gene has CDR1 KGHSH and CDR2 LQKENI. Here the CDR3 DNA reads TGTGCCAGCTCACCCAATACGGACTATGGCTACACCTTC. Its translation is CASSPNTDYGYTF.

The J gene is TRBJ1-2, the V gene TRBV4-1, with 7 bases aligning to TRBD1. There are 18 residues in the CDR3. V was clipped by 1 base and J by 7 bases; unmatched bases: 18. Germline-derived CDR1 and CDR2 are MGHRA and YSYEKL. CDR3 bases: TGCGCCAGCAGCCAAGCTTTACAGGGGCGCCGAATGACCGGTGGCTACACCTTC. Its protein is CASSQALQGRRMTGGYTF.

Points on this clone: The same CDR3 is also encoded by other DNA sequences in this sample. The V and J genes are TRBV7-2 and TRBJ2-5; perhaps TRBD1 as D (6 bases). The CDR3 length is 14 residues. Trimming shortened V by 0 bases and J by 5 bases, and 10 bases separated the two germline ends. The V gene's germline CDR1 is SGHTA and CDR2 FQGNSA. For the CDR3, the DNA is TGTGCCAGCAGCTTAGCGGGGGCCGGGGAGACCCAGTACTTC. This gives the protein CASSLAGAGETQYF.

The J gene is TRBJ2-2, the V gene TRBV6-4; the D is unclear. V was pared by 4 bases and J by 0 bases, with 3 bases between. The CDR3 contains 13 residues. Germline CDR1 MRHNA, CDR2 SNTAGT. The CDR3 sequence: CASSGANTGELFF. The CDR3 nucleotides are TGTGCCAGCAGTGGAGCGAACACCGGGGAGCTGTTTTTT.

Only one count was recorded for this clone. The V and J genes are TRBV14 and TRBJ2-7; D gene uncertain. V lost 6 bases and J 0 bases, leaving 12 bases between the germline ends. Looked up from germline, CDR1 is SGHDN and CDR2 is FVKESK. CDR3 length equals 14 residues. This chain's CDR3 is CASSGVLSSYEQYF. The CDR3 nucleotides are TGTGCCAGCAGTGGGGTTCTAAGCTCCTACGAGCAGTACTTC.

The genes are TRBV6-1 and TRBJ1-3; TRBD1 might be the D (5 bases). Germline V gene lookup returns CDR1 MNHNS and CDR2 SASEGT. V shed 0 bases and J shed 4 bases, with 13 bases lying between them. This CDR3 has 16 amino acids. The CDR3 DNA is TGTGCCAGCAGTGAAGCGTTCGGGGCTAGGGGAAACACCATATATTTT. This sequence encodes CASSEAFGARGNTIYF.

The chain combines TRBV7-9 with TRBJ2-5; D remains unclear. The CDR3 runs to 13 residues. Germline CDR1 reads SEHNR; CDR2 reads FQNEAQ (reference sequence). V shed 3 bases and J shed 5 bases, with 10 bases lying between them. CDR3 coding DNA: TGTGCCAGCAGCTTTGGCGCCGCCGAGACCCAGTACTTC. Translation gives CASSFGAAETQYF.

The chain joins TRBV28 to TRBJ1-3; no definite D call. Germline V gene data show CDR1 as MDHEN and CDR2 as SYDVKM. Between the trimmed V and J ends, which lost 2 bases and 4 bases, there was a span of 9 bases. The CDR3 totals 14 residues. CDR3 loop: CASSLIPWGNTIYF. The CDR3, as DNA: TGTGCCAGCAGTTTAATTCCGTGGGGAAACACCATATATTTT.

The V gene is TRBV4-1, the J gene TRBJ2-4; 10 nucleotides agree with TRBD2. The length of the CDR3 is 18 residues. The J segment lost 2 bases and the V segment lost 0 bases, leaving 7 bases of the junction unmatched. Germline loops: CDR1 MGHRA, CDR2 YSYEKL. Here the CDR3 reads CASSQDWGLALTKNIQYF. The DNA of the CDR3 is TGCGCCAGCAGCCAAGATTGGGGACTAGCGTTAACCAAAAACATTCAGTACTTC.

This chain connects TRBV19 to TRBJ1-2; TRBD1 is a possible D gene (5 bases). Germline assignment: CDR1 LNHDA and CDR2 SQIVND (reference sequence). The V end lost 5 bases, the J end lost 4 bases, and 14 bases lay between the germline ends. The CDR3 is 14 residues long. CDR3 DNA sequence: TGTGCCAGTAGTGCCGCAAGGGGAGGCTATGGCTACACCTTC. Residues: CASSAARGGYGYTF.

This chain links TRBV6-6 with TRBJ1-2, with D perhaps TRBD1 (5 bases). Germline CDR1 reads MNHNY; CDR2 reads SVGAGI (reference sequence). This CDR3 comprises 12 residues. V was shortened by 8 bases and J by 8 bases, with 15 bases between the two germline ends. Here the CDR3 reads CASAPGVQGYTF. The CDR3 DNA reads TGTGCCAGCGCCCCGGGGGTGCAAGGCTACACCTTC.

This chain joins TRBV15 and TRBJ2-3; tentative D call: TRBD2 (5 bases). With 8 bases removed from V and 6 bases from J, the gap between germline ends came to 9 bases. The germline CDR1 and CDR2 sequences are LNHNV and YYDKDF (reference sequence). The CDR3 spans 11 residues. The CDR3 DNA reads TGTGCCACCCCGCGGGCTGATACGCAGTATTTT. This sequence encodes CATPRADTQYF.

The chain uses TRBV2 and TRBJ2-5; 8 bases are shared with TRBD2. Germline V gene lookup returns CDR1 SNHLY and CDR2 FYNNEI. Trimming at V came to 2 bases and at J to 5 bases, leaving 7 bases not matched to a gene. The CDR3 extends over 15 amino acids. The DNA of the CDR3 is TGTGCCAGCAGTGAAACGCGGGGGGCCGGGGAGACCCAGTACTTC. As protein: CASSETRGAGETQYF. The full variable domain, in which reference TRBV2 and TRBJ2-5 provide the parts outside the CDR3, is EPEVTQTPSHQVTQMGQEVILRCVPISNHLYFYWYRQILGQKVEFLVSFYNNEISEKSEIFDDQFSVERPDGSNFTLKIRSTKLEDSAMYFCASSETRGAGETQYFGPGTRLLVL.

The chain links TRBV9 to TRBJ2-3; D remains unclear. V gave up 0 bases and J gave up 6 bases, with 23 bases separating them. The CDR3 consists of 18 residues. Germline V lookup: CDR1 SGDLS, CDR2 YYNGEE. The CDR3 spells CASSVGNPWPDQKDTQYF. In DNA, the CDR3 is TGTGCCAGCAGCGTAGGGAACCCGTGGCCAGACCAAAAGGATACGCAGTATTTT. The complete variable domain, with remaining parts taken from reference TRBV9 and TRBJ2-3, reads DSGVTQTPKHLITATGQRVTLRCSPRSGDLSVYWYQQSLDQGLQFLIQYYNGEERAKGNILERFSAQQFPDLHSELNLSSLELGDSALYFCASSVGNPWPDQKDTQYFGPGTRLTVL.

This chain connects TRBV6-1 to TRBJ2-3; possible D gene TRBD2, 6 bases. The CDR3 consists of 14 residues. V was pared by 11 bases and J by 10 bases, with 25 bases between. The germline V gene has CDR1 MNHNS and CDR2 SASEGT. The CDR3 sequence: CACGVGLTSGPQYF. The CDR3 coding sequence is TGTGCCTGCGGGGTCGGTCTAACATCAGGGCCGCAGTATTTT.

The genes are TRBV7-9 and TRBJ1-4; maybe TRBD1 (6 bases). The V gene's germline CDR1 is SEHNR and CDR2 FQNEAQ (reference sequence). There are 16 residues in the CDR3. V dropped 5 bases and J dropped 4 bases, with 17 bases sitting between them. CDR3 residues: CASSRYRGQRNEKLFF. In DNA form, the CDR3 reads TGTGCCAGCAGCCGGTACCGGGGGCAACGTAATGAAAAACTGTTTTTT.

This chain joins TRBV27 and TRBJ1-2; 9 nucleotides match TRBD1. This CDR3 spans 15 amino acids. Germline CDR1 and CDR2: MNHEY and SMNVEV (reference sequence). The V segment lost 6 bases and the J segment 5 bases; nucleotides outside the gene matches: 10. CDR3 coding DNA: TGTGCCAGCAGACCAGCCGGGACAGGGACTTATGGCTACACCTTC. As protein: CASRPAGTGTYGYTF.

This sequence joins TRBV9 and TRBJ1-6; the match to TRBD1 covers 10 bases. The CDR3 length is 16 residues. Germline V CDR1 and CDR2: SGDLS, YYNGEE. V shed 4 bases, J shed 2 bases, and the junction held 3 bases outside the gene matches. CDR3 protein: CASSSGQGAYNSPLHF. In nucleotides, the CDR3 is TGTGCCAGCAGCTCAGGACAGGGGGCCTATAATTCACCCCTCCACTTT.

This clone was seen a single time. The chain is built from TRBV28 and TRBJ1-3, with D possibly being TRBD1 (6 bases). There are 15 residues in the CDR3. V lost 4 bases and J lost 0, with 10 bases in between. Germline CDR1 and CDR2: MDHEN and SYDVKM. The CDR3 sequence is CASSSGQASGNTIYF. DNA for the CDR3: TGTGCCAGCAGTTCGGGACAAGCCTCTGGAAACACCATATATTTT.

The chain links TRBV19 to TRBJ1-6; TRBD1 agrees at 9 bases. CDR1 is LNHDA and CDR2 is SQIVND in the germline V gene (reference sequence). V dropped 5 bases and J dropped 5; count of bases not matched to a gene: 1. The CDR3 is 14 residues long. The CDR3 here is CASSRDRDNSPLHF. The CDR3 DNA reads as TGTGCCAGTAGTCGGGACAGGGATAATTCACCCCTCCACTTT.